The present entry profiles one T cell receptor (beta chain) with its context. Its antigen is not known. Focal radiation was given together with CTLA-4 blockade (ipilimumab) to patients with chemo-refractory metastatic non-small-cell lung cancer. The CDR3 length is 15 residues. The germline CDR1 and CDR2 sequences are SGHDT and YYEEEE. V trimming: 2 bases; J trimming: 0 bases; junction bases outside the gene matches: 5. Method: immunoSEQ multiplex PCR; TCRdb's copy keeps in-frame clones and lacks some. The sample holds about 80,000 clones, about 87% seen once. These data originate in a study of radiotherapy plus CTLA-4 blockade in lung cancer. On the study more broadly: Objective responses occurred in 18% of patients; around 30% had disease control.

General study findings and limits: The study found tumor-derived TCR clones expanded in blood after radiotherapy plus ipilimumab. According to reports, early shifts in blood T cell clones, alongside interferon-beta, forecast response most accurately.

The clonotype originates from a human donor with non-small cell lung cancer who had stable disease on radiotherapy plus ipilimumab. The sequences come from peripheral blood, collected from a patient treated with radiotherapy plus ipilimumab. The chain carries TRBV5-6 and TRBJ2-7; 7 bases match TRBD2. The CDR3 sequence: CASSLYGEGSYEQYF. The CDR3, as DNA: TGTGCCAGCAGCTTATATGGGGAGGGCTCCTACGAGCAGTACTTC.